This TCR beta chain was sequenced during a study of blood T cells in healthy people across ages. Overall study findings and caveats: Diversity estimated from one million T cells was considered an underestimate. Relative to aged donors, long-lived donors carried more naive CD4+ cells and displayed higher diversity.

This clonotype has a count of ten or more. Its matching antigen is unknown. The CDR3 runs to 13 residues. Germline lookup yields CDR1 MNHNY and CDR2 SVGAGI (reference sequence). The V end lost 6 bases, the J end lost 5 bases, and 13 bases lay between the germline ends. Individuals who donated were healthy Caucasians from Russia aged 6 to 90. Whenever a sample was processed, at least 6.5 million PBMCs were isolated. It was with a sample-barcoded 5' primer and a J-beta primer mix that a second PCR of roughly 7 to 12 cycles was run. TCRdb redid the calling of the 5' RACE reads with MiXCR, one entry per CDR3 protein. The repertoire holds around 650,000 distinct CDR3 sequences, 35% to 50% seen once, with about 32% in the top ten.

The gene calls are TRBV6-6 and TRBJ2-5; no reliable D call. The sequencing sample was made of blood. This TCR came from a man older than 75 in good health. CDR3 sequence reads: CASRPPNEETQYF. The CDR3 coding sequence is TGTGCCAGCAGACCCCCTAACGAGGAGACCCAGTACTTC.